This T cell receptor (beta chain) was captured in a study of blood T cell repertoires in COVID-19. The method was immunoSEQ multiplex PCR; TCRdb's version includes in-frame clones alone and lacks a portion of them. Found here are around 200,000 clones, 80% to 85% of them singletons; the top ten hold about 14%. Patients of the Seattle cohort, enrolled during active infection, were followed longitudinally. This CDR3 is built from 14 residues. From germline, CDR1 is SGHNT and CDR2 YENEEA. V trimming: 5 bases; J trimming: 5 bases; junction bases outside the gene matches: 6. The chain uses TRBV11-3 and TRBJ2-5; TRBD1 agrees at 9 bases. Sequencing input: peripheral blood. The receptor was derived from a woman in her 70s with COVID-19, enrolled during active disease. CDR3 nucleotide sequence: TGTGCCAGCAGCCCGACAGGGGGTGAGGAGACCCAGTACTTC. Protein product: CASSPTGGEETQYF.